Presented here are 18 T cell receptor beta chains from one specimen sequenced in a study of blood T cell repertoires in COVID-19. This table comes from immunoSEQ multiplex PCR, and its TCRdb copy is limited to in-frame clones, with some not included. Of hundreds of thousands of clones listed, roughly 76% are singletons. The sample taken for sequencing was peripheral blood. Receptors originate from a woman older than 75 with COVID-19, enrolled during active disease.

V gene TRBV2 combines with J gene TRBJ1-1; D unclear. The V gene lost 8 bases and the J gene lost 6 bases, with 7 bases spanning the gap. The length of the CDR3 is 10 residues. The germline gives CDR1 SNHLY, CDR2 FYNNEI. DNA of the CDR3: TGTGCCAGCTCCGGAGCTGAAGCTTTCTTT. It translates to CASSGAEAFF. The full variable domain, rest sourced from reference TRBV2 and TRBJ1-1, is EPEVTQTPSHQVTQMGQEVILRCVPISNHLYFYWYRQILGQKVEFLVSFYNNEISEKSEIFDDQFSVERPDGSNFTLKIRSTKLEDSAMYFCASSGAEAFFGQGTRLTVV.

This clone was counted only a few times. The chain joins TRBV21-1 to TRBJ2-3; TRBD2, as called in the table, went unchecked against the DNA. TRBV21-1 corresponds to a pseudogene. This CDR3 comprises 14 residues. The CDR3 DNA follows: TGTGCCAGCAGCACTTCGCAGACCCGAGGGACGCAGTATTTT. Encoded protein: CASSTSQTRGTQYF.

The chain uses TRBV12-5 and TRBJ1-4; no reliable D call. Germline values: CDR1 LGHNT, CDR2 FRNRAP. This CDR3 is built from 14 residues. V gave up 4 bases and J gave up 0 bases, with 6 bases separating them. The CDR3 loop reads CASGSSATNEKLFF. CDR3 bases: TGTGCTAGTGGTTCCAGTGCAACTAATGAAAAACTGTTTTTT.

CDR3 sequence: CASSPTLSSYNSPLHF. CDR3 nucleotide sequence: TGTGCCAGCAGCCCGACATTGAGCTCCTATAATTCACCCCTCCACTTT. This chain connects TRBV3-1 (or the pseudogene TRBV3-2) to TRBJ1-6; D is ambiguous. The V gene lost 4 bases and the J gene lost 0 bases, with 10 bases spanning the gap. In germline, CDR1 is LGHDT, CDR2 YNNKEL (reference sequence). The CDR3 contains 16 residues.

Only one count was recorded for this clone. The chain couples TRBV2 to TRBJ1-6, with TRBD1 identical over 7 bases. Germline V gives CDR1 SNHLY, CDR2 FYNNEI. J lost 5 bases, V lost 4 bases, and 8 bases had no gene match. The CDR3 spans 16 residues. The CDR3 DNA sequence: TGTGCCAGCAGTGTCGCCGGGACAGAGAATAATTCACCCCTCCACTTT. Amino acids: CASSVAGTENNSPLHF.

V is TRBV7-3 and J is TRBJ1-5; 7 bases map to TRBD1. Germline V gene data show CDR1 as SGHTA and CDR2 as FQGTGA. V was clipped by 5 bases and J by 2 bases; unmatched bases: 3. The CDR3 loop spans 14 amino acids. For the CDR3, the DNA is TGTGCCAGCAGCCAAGACAGGGGCAATCAGCCCCAGCATTTT. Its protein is CASSQDRGNQPQHF.

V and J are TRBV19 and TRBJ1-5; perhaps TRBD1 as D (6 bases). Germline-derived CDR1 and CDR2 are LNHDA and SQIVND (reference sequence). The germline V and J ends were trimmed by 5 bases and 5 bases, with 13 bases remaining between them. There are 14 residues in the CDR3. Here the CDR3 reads CASSPGTSDQPQHF. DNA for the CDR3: TGTGCCAGTAGTCCGGGGACATCCGATCAGCCCCAGCATTTT.

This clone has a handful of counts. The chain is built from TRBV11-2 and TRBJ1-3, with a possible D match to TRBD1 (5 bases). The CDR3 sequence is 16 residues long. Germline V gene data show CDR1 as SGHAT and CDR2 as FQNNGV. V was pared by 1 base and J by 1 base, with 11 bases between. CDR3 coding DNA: TGTGCCAGCAGCTTAGTTGCAGGACAATCTGGAAACACCATATATTTT. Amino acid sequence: CASSLVAGQSGNTIYF.

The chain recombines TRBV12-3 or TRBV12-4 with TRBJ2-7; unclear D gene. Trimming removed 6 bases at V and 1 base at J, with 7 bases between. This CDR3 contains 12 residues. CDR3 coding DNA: TGTGCCAGCAGCGACTGGTCCTACGAGCAGTACTTC. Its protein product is CASSDWSYEQYF.

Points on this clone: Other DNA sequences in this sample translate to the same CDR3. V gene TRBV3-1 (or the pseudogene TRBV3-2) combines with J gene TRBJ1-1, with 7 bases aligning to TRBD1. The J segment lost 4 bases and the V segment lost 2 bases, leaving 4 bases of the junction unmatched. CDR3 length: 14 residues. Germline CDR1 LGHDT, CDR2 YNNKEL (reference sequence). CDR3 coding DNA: TGTGCCAGCAGCCAAAGGGGGCTCGGCACTGAAGCTTTCTTT. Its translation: CASSQRGLGTEAFF.

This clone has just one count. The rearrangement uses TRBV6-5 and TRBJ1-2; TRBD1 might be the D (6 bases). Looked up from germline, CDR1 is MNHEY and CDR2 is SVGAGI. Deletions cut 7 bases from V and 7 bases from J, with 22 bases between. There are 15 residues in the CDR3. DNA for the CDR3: TGTGCCAGCATTCCAAATCACGGGGCAGGGGCTGGCTACACCTTC. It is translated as CASIPNHGAGAGYTF.

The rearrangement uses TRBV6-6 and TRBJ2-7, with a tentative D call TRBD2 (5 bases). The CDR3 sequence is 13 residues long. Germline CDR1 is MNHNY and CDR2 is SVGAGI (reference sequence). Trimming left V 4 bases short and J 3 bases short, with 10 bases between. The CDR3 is CASSLPSSYEQYF. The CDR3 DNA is TGTGCCAGCAGTTTGCCTAGCAGCTACGAGCAGTACTTC.

The CDR3: CASSLTGKYEQFF. In nucleotides, the CDR3 is TGTGCCAGCAGTTTAACAGGGAAGTATGAGCAGTTCTTC. This chain links TRBV12-3 or TRBV12-4 with TRBJ2-1, with D perhaps TRBD1 (6 bases). V lost 2 bases, J lost 8 bases, and 10 bases lay in between. There are 13 residues in the CDR3.

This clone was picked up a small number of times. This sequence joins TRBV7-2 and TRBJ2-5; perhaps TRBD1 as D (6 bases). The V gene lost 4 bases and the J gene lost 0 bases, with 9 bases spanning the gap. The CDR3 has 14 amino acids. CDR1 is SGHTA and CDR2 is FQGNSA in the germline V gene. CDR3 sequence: CASSSTGHQETQYF. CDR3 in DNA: TGTGCCAGCAGCTCCACAGGGCACCAAGAGACCCAGTACTTC. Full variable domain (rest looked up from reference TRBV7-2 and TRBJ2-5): GAGVSQSPSNKVTEKGKDVELRCDPISGHTALYWYRQSLGQGLEFLIYFQGNSAPDKSGLPSDRFSAERTGGSVSTLTIQRTQQEDSAVYLCASSSTGHQETQYFGPGTRLLVL.

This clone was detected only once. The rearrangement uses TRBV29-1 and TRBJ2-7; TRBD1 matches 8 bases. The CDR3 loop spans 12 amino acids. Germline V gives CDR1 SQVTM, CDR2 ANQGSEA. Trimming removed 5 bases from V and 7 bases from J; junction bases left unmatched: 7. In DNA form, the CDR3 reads TGCAGCGTTAAAATGACAGGGGTAGAGCAGTACTTC. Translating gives CSVKMTGVEQYF.

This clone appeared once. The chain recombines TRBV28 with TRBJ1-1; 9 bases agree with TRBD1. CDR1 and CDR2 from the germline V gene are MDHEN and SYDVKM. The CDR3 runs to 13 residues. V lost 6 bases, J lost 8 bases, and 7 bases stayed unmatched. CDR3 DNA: TGTGCCAGCAGCCTGGGACAGGGAACCGAAGCTTTCTTT. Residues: CASSLGQGTEAFF.

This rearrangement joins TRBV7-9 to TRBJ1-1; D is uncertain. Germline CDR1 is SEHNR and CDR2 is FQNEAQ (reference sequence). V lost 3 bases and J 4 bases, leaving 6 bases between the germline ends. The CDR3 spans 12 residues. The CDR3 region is CASSFWATEAFF. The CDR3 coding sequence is TGTGCCAGCAGCTTCTGGGCCACTGAAGCTTTCTTT.

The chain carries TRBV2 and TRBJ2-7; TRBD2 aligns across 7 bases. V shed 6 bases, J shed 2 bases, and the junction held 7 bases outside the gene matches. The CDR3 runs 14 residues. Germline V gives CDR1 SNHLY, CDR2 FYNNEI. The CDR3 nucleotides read TGTGCCAGCAGGGGAGGGGTAAGCGCCTACGAGCAGTACTTC. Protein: CASRGGVSAYEQYF. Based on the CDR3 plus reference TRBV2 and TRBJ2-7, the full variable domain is EPEVTQTPSHQVTQMGQEVILRCVPISNHLYFYWYRQILGQKVEFLVSFYNNEISEKSEIFDDQFSVERPDGSNFTLKIRSTKLEDSAMYFCASRGGVSAYEQYFGPGTRLTVT.